This TCR beta chain comes out of a study of identical twins. TCRdb processed the 5' RACE reads anew with MiXCR; each CDR3 protein has one entry. The top ten clones hold around 2% of a sample with approximately 700,000 distinct CDR3 sequences, around 6.1% of them seen once. This clonotype appeared a few times. The junction departs from the called germline gene at one end, perhaps through a read error. Germline loops: CDR1 LNHDA, CDR2 SQIVND (reference sequence). The CDR3 totals 15 residues. The sequence derives from a man in his late teens or twenties in good health. The specimen sequenced was naive T cells sorted from blood. The gene calls are TRBV19 and TRBJ1-5; 11 bases line up with TRBD1. The CDR3 coding sequence is TGTGCCAGTAGTCCACGGACAGGGGGCAAACAGCCCCAGCATTTT. It is translated as CASSPRTGGKQPQHF. Full variable domain (outside the CDR3, taken from reference TRBV19 and TRBJ1-5): DGGITQSPKYLFRKEGQNVTLSCEQNLNHDAMYWYRQDPGQGLRLIYYSQIVNDFQKGDIAEGYSVSREKKESFPLTVTSAQKNPTAFYLCASSPRTGGKQPQHFGDGTRLSIL.